The clone carrying this T cell receptor beta chain was seen ten or more times. As yet, its antigen is unknown. Read data end 3 residues before the CDR3 end; the end is taken from the germline J gene. Germline loops: CDR1 SGHNT, CDR2 YYREEE (reference sequence). The V and J ends lost 4 bases and 2 bases respectively, with 15 bases between them. The CDR3 consists of 15 residues. The repertoire was sequenced with immunoSEQ multiplex PCR; TCRdb's copy has only in-frame clones and lacks some. Singletons are absent from the sample, which has about 34,000 clones. This entry is derived from a study of T cell clonality in common variable immunodeficiency. Study-wide findings and caveats: CVID subjects had higher TCRbeta clonality than healthy controls, most marked in about a third. Links between repertoire features and CVID complications were heterogeneity-limited.

The material sequenced was peripheral blood mononuclear cells. This chain uses TRBV5-4 with TRBJ1-2; D perhaps matches TRBD1 (6 bases). The sequence derives from a person aged 18 to 75 in good health. The covered CDR3 bases are TGTGCCAGCAGCGGATTATGGGACACCAACTATGGC. Residues: CASSGLWDTNYG. The whole CDR3 protein is CASSGLWDTNYGYTF.